Listed here are 17 T cell receptor beta chains from one sample, sequenced in a study of CD8 T cells in Susac syndrome. With random hexamers, 0.5 to 1 ug RNA was reverse transcribed. Each CDR3 protein gets one entry after TCRdb re-called the immunoSEQ multiplex PCR reads with MiXCR. Here the sample spans under 550,000 distinct CDR3 sequences, around 83% being singletons. What was sequenced was CD8+ T cells from PBMCs. The source is a human donor with multiple sclerosis.

CDR3 nucleotide sequence: TGTGCCAGCAGTCTCCTCACAGGGGGCACTTCTGAAGCTTTCTTT. Residues: CASSLLTGGTSEAFF. The chain recombines TRBV12-3 or TRBV12-4 with TRBJ1-1, with 9 positions matching TRBD1. This CDR3 has 15 residues. Trimming cost V 5 bases and J 6 bases; bases outside gene matches: 10.

The genes are TRBV28 and TRBJ2-1, with D perhaps matching TRBD2 (5 bases). CDR1 is MDHEN and CDR2 is SYDVKM in the germline V gene. There are 12 residues in the CDR3. Trimming took off 4 bases at V and 14 bases at J, with 15 bases between the two ends. The CDR3 DNA follows: TGTGCCAGCAGTTCCCCGCCGGAGGTGGAGTTCTTC. Its translation is CASSSPPEVEFF.

This chain links TRBV4-1 with TRBJ2-7; D unresolved. CDR3 length: 13 amino acids. V lost 3 bases to trimming and J lost 4 bases, with 10 bases between them. CDR1 and CDR2 from the germline V gene are MGHRA and YSYEKL. The CDR3 loop is CASSQAPEYEQYF. The CDR3 nucleotides are TGCGCCAGCAGCCAGGCTCCCGAATACGAGCAGTACTTC.

CDR3 sequence reads: CSVEAVPPGQVRVLTF. The CDR3, as DNA: TGCAGCGTTGAGGCAGTCCCCCCTGGTCAGGTCAGGGTCCTGACTTTC. V usage is TRBV29-1 and J usage is TRBJ2-6; D unclear. This CDR3 region has 16 residues. In germline, CDR1 is SQVTM, CDR2 ANQGSEA. V shed 3 bases and J shed 13 bases, with 25 bases lying between them.

V and J are TRBV29-1 and TRBJ1-2, with 8 bases fitting TRBD1. CDR1 and CDR2 from the germline V gene are SQVTM and ANQGSEA. V shed 6 bases, J shed 2 bases, and the junction held 5 bases outside the gene matches. This CDR3 has 13 amino acids. The CDR3, as DNA: TGCAGCGTCTTGACAGGGGCAAACTATGGCTACACCTTC. Its protein product is CSVLTGANYGYTF.

This chain connects TRBV7-9 to TRBJ1-2; 7 positions match TRBD1. The CDR3 runs to 17 residues. Unmatched junction bases numbered 14, after V lost 5 bases and J lost 2 bases. Germline assignment: CDR1 SEHNR and CDR2 FQNEAQ (reference sequence). The CDR3 nucleotides are TGTGCCAGCAGCCCCCCTGGGCAGGGGGTTCCAAACTATGGCTACACCTTC. It translates to CASSPPGQGVPNYGYTF.

The chain employs TRBV6-5 and TRBJ1-5; D may be TRBD1 (6 bases). Germline-derived CDR1 and CDR2 are MNHEY and SVGAGI. V was cut by 6 bases and J by 0 bases, with 12 bases left in between. CDR3 length: 15 amino acids. This CDR3 is CASRPGQTSNQPQHF. CDR3 in DNA: TGTGCCAGCAGACCCGGACAGACTAGCAATCAGCCCCAGCATTTT.

The V gene is TRBV7-2, the J gene TRBJ2-7, with 9 bases that match TRBD2. V dropped 4 bases and J dropped 3; count of bases not matched to a gene: 10. Per germline, CDR1 SGHTA and CDR2 FQGNSA. The length of the CDR3 is 16 residues. For the CDR3, the DNA is TGTGCCAGCAGCTCCCAGACCCTAGCGGGAAACTACGAGCAGTACTTC. It yields the protein CASSSQTLAGNYEQYF.

This clonotype was seen once. The chain recombines TRBV5-4 with TRBJ1-2; a weak D match, TRBD1 (5 bases). CDR1 SGHNT and CDR2 YYREEE come from the germline V gene (reference sequence). The CDR3 spans 15 residues. Trimming removed 4 bases at V and 8 bases at J, with 21 bases between. The CDR3 nucleotides read TGTGCCAGCAGCCCAGAGGGGCCCGACGCGGGGGGCTACACCTTC. Its translation: CASSPEGPDAGGYTF.

The sample holds a few counts of this clonotype. CDR3 in amino acids: CSVEDLGDLPVTQYF. DNA of the CDR3: TGCAGCGTTGAAGATCTTGGGGACCTACCGGTCACCCAGTACTTC. The rearrangement joins TRBV29-1 to TRBJ2-5; D may be TRBD1 or TRBD2 (5 bases each). In germline, CDR1 is SQVTM, CDR2 ANQGSEA. CDR3 length: 15 amino acids. V dropped 0 bases and J dropped 8 bases, with 19 bases sitting between them.

The chain employs TRBV19 and TRBJ2-5; D ambiguous. CDR1 is LNHDA, CDR2 SQIVND, per germline (reference sequence). Trimming pared 3 bases from V and 3 bases from J, leaving 11 bases between. The CDR3 has 14 residues. The CDR3 nucleotides are TGTGCCAGTAGTATTCGGAGCTATGAAGAGACCCAGTACTTC. Translating gives CASSIRSYEETQYF.

The rearrangement links TRBV12-3 or TRBV12-4 to TRBJ2-7; TRBD2 is a possible D gene (5 bases). The CDR3 is made up of 14 amino acids. V was shortened by 6 bases and J by 3 bases, with 15 bases between the two germline ends. This CDR3 is CASSPTSGIYEQYF. CDR3 DNA sequence: TGTGCCAGCAGCCCCACGTCGGGGATCTACGAGCAGTACTTC.

The chain links TRBV10-2 to TRBJ1-5; D is perhaps TRBD1 (5 bases). The CDR3 spans 14 residues. Germline V gives CDR1 WSHSY, CDR2 SAAADI. Between the trimmed V and J ends, which lost 3 bases and 3 bases, there was a span of 9 bases. The CDR3 reads CASSEIGDNQPQHF. DNA for the CDR3: TGCGCCAGCAGTGAAATAGGGGACAATCAGCCCCAGCATTTT.

The chain carries TRBV3-1 and TRBJ1-2; D is ambiguous. This CDR3 spans 17 amino acids. Germline CDR1 and CDR2: LGHDT and YNNKEL (reference sequence). V shed 0 bases and J shed 4 bases, with 18 bases lying between them. For the CDR3, the DNA is TGTGCCAGCAGCCAAGAAACGGAGGAGGGTGATAGCTATGGCTACACCTTC. Residues: CASSQETEEGDSYGYTF.

The chain combines TRBV18 with TRBJ2-1; a possible D gene is TRBD2 (6 bases). This CDR3 comprises 12 residues. Germline V gene lookup returns CDR1 KGHSH and CDR2 LQKENI. The V end lost 5 bases, the J end lost 7 bases, and 9 bases lay between the germline ends. CDR3 nucleotide sequence: TGTGCCAGCTCAGCGGCGGGGAATGAGCAGTTCTTC. Protein product: CASSAAGNEQFF.

V is TRBV7-9 and J is TRBJ2-2; 8 bases agree with TRBD1. Germline lookup yields CDR1 SEHNR and CDR2 FQNEAQ (reference sequence). V lost 2 bases to trimming and J lost 6 bases; unmatched junction nucleotides: 14. This CDR3 is 18 amino acids long. The CDR3 DNA is TGTGCCAGCAGCTTACTACAGGTGGCAGGGGGCCGCCCCGGGGAGCTGTTTTTT. Translation: CASSLLQVAGGRPGELFF.

The gene calls are TRBV6-5 and TRBJ2-7; D could derive from TRBD1 or TRBD2 (5 bases each). Trimming stripped 5 bases from V and 4 bases from J, with 15 bases between. Germline V CDR1 and CDR2: MNHEY, SVGAGI. CDR3 length: 14 amino acids. CDR3 sequence: CASSQRDVIYEQYF. The CDR3 bases are TGTGCCAGCAGTCAACGGGACGTTATTTACGAGCAGTACTTC.